This T cell receptor beta chain was found in a study of T cells expressing NK-cell markers. As for the study in general: Investigators obtained TCR beta repertoires from sorted CD3+CD56+NKG2C+, CD3+CD56+NKG2C- and CD3+CD56-NKG2C+ T cells. The study's findings and limits: It was still unclear whether expanded NKG2C+ T cell clones were HCMV specific.

Per the germline V gene, CDR1 is LGHNA and CDR2 is YNFKEQ. The CDR3 is 16 amino acids. With the 5' RACE reads reprocessed, TCRdb shows one record per CDR3 protein and no DNA. The listing contains about 260,000 distinct CDR3 sequences. Turning to this clonotype: Its antigen remains unidentified.

The sequence came from a woman aged 18 to 75 in good health. The sequenced sample consisted of blood T cells: a sorted CD56 or NKG2C T cell subset, CD4+ or CD8+ T cells, or bulk PBMC T cells (not recorded which). The V and J genes are TRBV4-2 and TRBJ2-2. CDR3 residues: CASSQGAAQNTGELFF.